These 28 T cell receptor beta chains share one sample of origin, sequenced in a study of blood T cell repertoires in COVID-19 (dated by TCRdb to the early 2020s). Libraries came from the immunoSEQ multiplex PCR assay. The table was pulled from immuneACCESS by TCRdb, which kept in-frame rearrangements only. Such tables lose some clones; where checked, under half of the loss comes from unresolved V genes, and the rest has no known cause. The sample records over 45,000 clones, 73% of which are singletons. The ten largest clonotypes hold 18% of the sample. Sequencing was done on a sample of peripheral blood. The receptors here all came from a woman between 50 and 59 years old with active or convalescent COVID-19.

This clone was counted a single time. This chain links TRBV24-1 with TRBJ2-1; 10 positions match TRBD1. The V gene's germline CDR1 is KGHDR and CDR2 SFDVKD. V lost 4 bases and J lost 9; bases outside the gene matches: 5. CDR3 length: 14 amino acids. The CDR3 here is CATSEGTGVGEQFF. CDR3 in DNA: TGTGCCACCAGTGAAGGGACAGGGGTCGGTGAGCAGTTCTTC.

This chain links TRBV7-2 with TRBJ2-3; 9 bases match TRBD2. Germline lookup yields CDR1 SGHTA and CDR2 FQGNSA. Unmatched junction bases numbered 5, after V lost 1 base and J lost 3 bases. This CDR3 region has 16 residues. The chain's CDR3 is CASSLDELAGTDTQYF. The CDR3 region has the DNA TGTGCCAGCAGCTTAGACGAACTAGCGGGTACAGATACGCAGTATTTT.

This chain's CDR3 is CASGLLWGSETQYF. CDR3 bases: TGTGCTAGTGGTCTCCTTTGGGGCTCGGAGACCCAGTACTTC. The gene calls are TRBV12-5 and TRBJ2-5, with D possibly being TRBD1 (5 bases). The ends were cut back, 5 bases at V and 5 bases at J, with 15 bases in the middle. The CDR3 consists of 14 residues. Germline V CDR1 and CDR2: LGHNT, FRNRAP.

The CDR3 reads CASSPTEYNEQFF. The CDR3 region has the DNA TGTGCCAGCTCACCGACAGAATACAATGAGCAGTTCTTC. The genes are TRBV18 and TRBJ2-1, with D perhaps TRBD1 (5 bases). This CDR3 contains 13 residues. The V end lost 3 bases, the J end lost 4 bases, and 7 bases lay between the germline ends. Germline V CDR1 and CDR2: KGHSH, LQKENI.

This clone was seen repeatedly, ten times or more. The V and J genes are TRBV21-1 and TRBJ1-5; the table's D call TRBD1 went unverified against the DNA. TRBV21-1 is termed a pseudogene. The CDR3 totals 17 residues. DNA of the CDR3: TGTGCCAGCAGCAAAGCGGATCAGGGTTATAGCAATCAGCCCCAGCATTTT. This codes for CASSKADQGYSNQPQHF.

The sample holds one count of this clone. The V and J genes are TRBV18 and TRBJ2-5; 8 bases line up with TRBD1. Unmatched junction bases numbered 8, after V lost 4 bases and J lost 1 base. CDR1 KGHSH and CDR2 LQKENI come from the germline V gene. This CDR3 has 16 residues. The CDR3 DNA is TGTGCCAGCTCACTTTTATCAGGGGGCGTCCAAGAGACCCAGTACTTC. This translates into CASSLLSGGVQETQYF.

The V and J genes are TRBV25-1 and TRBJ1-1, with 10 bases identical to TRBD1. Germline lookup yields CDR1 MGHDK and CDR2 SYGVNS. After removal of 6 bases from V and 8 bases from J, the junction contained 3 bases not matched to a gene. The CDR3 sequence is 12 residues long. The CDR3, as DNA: TGTGCCAGCAGAACGGGACAGGGGGAAGCTTTCTTT. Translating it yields CASRTGQGEAFF.

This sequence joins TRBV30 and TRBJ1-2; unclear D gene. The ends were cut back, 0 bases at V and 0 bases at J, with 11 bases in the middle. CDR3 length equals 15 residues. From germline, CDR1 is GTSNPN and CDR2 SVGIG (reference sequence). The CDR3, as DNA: TGTGCCTGGAGTGTACGGTGGGAGCCTAACTATGGCTACACCTTC. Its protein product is CAWSVRWEPNYGYTF.

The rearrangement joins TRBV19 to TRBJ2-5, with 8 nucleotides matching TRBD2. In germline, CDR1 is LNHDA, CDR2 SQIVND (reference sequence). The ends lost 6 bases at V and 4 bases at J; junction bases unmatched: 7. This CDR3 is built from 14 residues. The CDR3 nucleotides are TGTGCCAGTAGAAAGGGACTAGGGAGAGAGACCCAGTACTTC. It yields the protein CASRKGLGRETQYF.

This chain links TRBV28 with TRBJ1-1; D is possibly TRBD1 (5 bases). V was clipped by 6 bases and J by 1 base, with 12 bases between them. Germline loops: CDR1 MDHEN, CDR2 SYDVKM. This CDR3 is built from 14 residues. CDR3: CASRPGGTNTEAFF. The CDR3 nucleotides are TGTGCCAGCAGGCCTGGGGGGACGAACACTGAAGCTTTCTTT.

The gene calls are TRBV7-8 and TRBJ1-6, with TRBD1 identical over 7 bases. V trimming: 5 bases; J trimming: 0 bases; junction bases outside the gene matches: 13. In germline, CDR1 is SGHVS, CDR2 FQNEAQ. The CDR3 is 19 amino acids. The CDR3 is CASSLGTAPRSSYNSPLHF. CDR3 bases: TGTGCCAGCAGCCTAGGGACAGCGCCGAGGAGCTCCTATAATTCACCCCTCCACTTT.

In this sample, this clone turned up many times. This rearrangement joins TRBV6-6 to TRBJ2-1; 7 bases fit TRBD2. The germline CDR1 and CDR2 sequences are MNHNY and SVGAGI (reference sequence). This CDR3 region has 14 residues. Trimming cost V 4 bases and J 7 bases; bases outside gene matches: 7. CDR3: CASSFGLEGNEQFF. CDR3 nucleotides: TGTGCCAGCAGTTTCGGACTAGAGGGGAATGAGCAGTTCTTC.

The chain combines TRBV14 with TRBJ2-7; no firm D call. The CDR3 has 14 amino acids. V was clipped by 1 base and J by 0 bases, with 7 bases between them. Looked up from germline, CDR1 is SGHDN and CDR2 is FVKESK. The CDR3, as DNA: TGTGCCAGCAGCCAAGGACACAGCTCCTACGAGCAGTACTTC. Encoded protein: CASSQGHSSYEQYF.

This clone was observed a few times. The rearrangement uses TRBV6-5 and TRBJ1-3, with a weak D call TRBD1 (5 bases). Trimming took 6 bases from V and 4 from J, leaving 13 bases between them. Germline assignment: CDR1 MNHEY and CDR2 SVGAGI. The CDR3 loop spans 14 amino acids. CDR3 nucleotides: TGTGCCAGCAGGGCCGGCGGGGCCGGAAACACCATATATTTT. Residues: CASRAGGAGNTIYF.

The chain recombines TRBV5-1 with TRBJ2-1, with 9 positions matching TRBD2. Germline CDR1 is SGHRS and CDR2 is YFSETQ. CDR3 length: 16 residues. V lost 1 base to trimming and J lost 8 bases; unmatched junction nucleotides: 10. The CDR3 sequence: CASSLWAGGPFDEQFF. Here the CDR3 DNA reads TGCGCCAGCAGCTTGTGGGCGGGAGGGCCTTTCGATGAGCAGTTCTTC.

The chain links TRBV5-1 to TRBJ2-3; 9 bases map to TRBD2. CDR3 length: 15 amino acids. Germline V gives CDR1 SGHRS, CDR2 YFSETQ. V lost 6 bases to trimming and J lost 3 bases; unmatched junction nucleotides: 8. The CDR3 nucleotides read TGCGCCAGCATACCAGCGGGAGGTTTAACAGATACGCAGTATTTT. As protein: CASIPAGGLTDTQYF.

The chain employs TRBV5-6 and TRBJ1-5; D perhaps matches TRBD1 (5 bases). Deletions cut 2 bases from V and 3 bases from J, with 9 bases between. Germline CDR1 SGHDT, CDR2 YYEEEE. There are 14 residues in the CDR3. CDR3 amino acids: CASSLLGDNQPQHF. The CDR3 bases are TGTGCCAGCAGCTTATTAGGGGACAATCAGCCCCAGCATTTT.

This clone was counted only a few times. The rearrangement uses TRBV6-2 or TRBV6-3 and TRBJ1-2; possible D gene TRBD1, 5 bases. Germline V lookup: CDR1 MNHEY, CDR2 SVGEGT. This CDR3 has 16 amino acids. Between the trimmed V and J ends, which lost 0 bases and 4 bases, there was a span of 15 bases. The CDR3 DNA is TGTGCCAGCAGTTACTCGAGTACGGGGGAGGCCTATGGCTACACCTTC. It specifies CASSYSSTGEAYGYTF.

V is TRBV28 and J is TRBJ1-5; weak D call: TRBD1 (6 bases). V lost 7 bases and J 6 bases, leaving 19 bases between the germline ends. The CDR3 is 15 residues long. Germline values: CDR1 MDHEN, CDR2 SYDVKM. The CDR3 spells CASTDQRGIRQPQHF. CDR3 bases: TGTGCCAGCACCGACCAAAGGGGGATTCGTCAGCCCCAGCATTTT.

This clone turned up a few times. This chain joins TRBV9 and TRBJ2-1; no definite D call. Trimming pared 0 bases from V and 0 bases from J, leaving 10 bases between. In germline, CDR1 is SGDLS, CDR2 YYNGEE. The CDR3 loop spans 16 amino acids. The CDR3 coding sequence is TGTGCCAGCAGCGTAGCTCCCCTCCTCTCCTACAATGAGCAGTTCTTC. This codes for CASSVAPLLSYNEQFF.

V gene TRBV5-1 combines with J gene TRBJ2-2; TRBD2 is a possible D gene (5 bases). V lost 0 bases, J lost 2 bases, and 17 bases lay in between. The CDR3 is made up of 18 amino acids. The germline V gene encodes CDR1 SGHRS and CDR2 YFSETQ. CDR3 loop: CASSLGNSPGGNTGELFF. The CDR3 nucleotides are TGCGCCAGCAGCTTGGGTAATAGTCCCGGAGGTAACACCGGGGAGCTGTTTTTT.

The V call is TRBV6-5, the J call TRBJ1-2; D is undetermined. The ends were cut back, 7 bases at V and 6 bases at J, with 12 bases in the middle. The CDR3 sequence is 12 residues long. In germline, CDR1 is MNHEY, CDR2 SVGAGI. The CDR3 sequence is CASKRLGHGYTF. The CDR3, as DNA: TGTGCCAGCAAAAGGCTGGGCCATGGCTACACCTTC.

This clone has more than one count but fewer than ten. CDR3: CSVKQGYEQYF. The DNA for the CDR3 is TGCAGCGTTAAACAGGGCTACGAGCAGTACTTC. The V and J genes are TRBV29-1 and TRBJ2-7; D might be TRBD1 (6 bases). Per germline, CDR1 SQVTM and CDR2 ANQGSEA. V was clipped by 5 bases and J by 3 bases, with 8 bases between them. The CDR3 is 11 residues long.

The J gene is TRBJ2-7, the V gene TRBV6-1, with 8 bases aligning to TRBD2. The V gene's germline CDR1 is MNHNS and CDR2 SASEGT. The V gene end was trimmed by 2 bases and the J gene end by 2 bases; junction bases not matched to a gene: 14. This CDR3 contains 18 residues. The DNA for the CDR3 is TGTGCCAGCAGTGAAAAGTTTCCTATAGCGGGGCAAACCTACGAGCAGTACTTC. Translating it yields CASSEKFPIAGQTYEQYF.

The CDR3 region is CASSPQGSYEQYF. CDR3 coding DNA: TGTGCCAGCAGCCCGCAGGGTTCCTACGAGCAGTACTTC. The chain recombines TRBV5-4 with TRBJ2-7; weak D call: TRBD1 (5 bases). Between the trimmed V and J ends, which lost 4 bases and 1 base, there was a span of 9 bases. Germline assignment: CDR1 SGHNT and CDR2 YYREEE (reference sequence). This CDR3 is 13 amino acids long.

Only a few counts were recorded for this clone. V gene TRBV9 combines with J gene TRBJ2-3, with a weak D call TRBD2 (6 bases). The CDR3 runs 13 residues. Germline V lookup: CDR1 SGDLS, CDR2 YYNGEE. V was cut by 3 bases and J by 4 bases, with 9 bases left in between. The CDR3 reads CASSASGADTQYF. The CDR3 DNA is TGTGCCAGCAGCGCGTCGGGAGCAGATACGCAGTATTTT.

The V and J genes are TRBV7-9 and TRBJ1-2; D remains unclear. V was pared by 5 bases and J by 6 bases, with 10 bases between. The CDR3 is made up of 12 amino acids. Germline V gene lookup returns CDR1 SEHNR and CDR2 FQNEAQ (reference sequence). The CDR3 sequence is CASSNQRDGYTF. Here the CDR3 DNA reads TGTGCCAGCAGCAACCAGAGGGATGGCTACACCTTC.

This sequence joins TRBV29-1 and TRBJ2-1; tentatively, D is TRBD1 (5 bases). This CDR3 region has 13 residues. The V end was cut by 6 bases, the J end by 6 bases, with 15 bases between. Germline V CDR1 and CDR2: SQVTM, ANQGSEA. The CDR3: CSVAVFGANEQFF. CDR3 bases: TGCAGCGTCGCCGTTTTTGGGGCCAATGAGCAGTTCTTC.